Listed here are 7 T cell receptor beta chains from one sample, sequenced in a study of T cells in Graves' hyperthyroidism and ophthalmopathy. Regions amplified from RNA transcripts were the TCR beta CDR3 regions. Carried out on the TCR CDR3, a first-round RT-PCR used the HTBI primer set. TCRdb itself ran the multiplex PCR reads through MiXCR, one entry per CDR3 protein. The sample has 350,000 to 400,000 distinct CDR3 sequences; less than 20% are singletons. Sequencing was carried out using blood. These TCRs come from a man between 18 and 35 years old with Graves' ophthalmopathy.

This clonotype has more than one count but fewer than ten. The gene calls are TRBV18 and TRBJ1-5; 9 nucleotides match TRBD1. The CDR3 runs 17 residues. V trimming: 3 bases; J trimming: 0 bases; junction bases outside the gene matches: 6. Germline V lookup: CDR1 KGHSH, CDR2 LQKENI. CDR3: CASSPRDRAYSNQPQHF. The CDR3 bases are TGTGCCAGCTCACCTCGGGACAGGGCTTATAGCAATCAGCCCCAGCATTTT. The full variable domain, in which reference TRBV18 and TRBJ1-5 provide the parts outside the CDR3, is NAGVMQNPRHLVRRRGQEARLRCSPMKGHSHVYWYRQLPEEGLKFMVYLQKENIIDESGMPKERFSAEFPKEGPSILRIQQVVRGDSAAYFCASSPRDRAYSNQPQHFGDGTRLSIL.

This clonotype turned up a few times. V usage is TRBV20-1 and J usage is TRBJ1-5; TRBD1 matches 11 bases. This CDR3 comprises 14 residues. CDR1 is DFQATT, CDR2 SNEGSKA, per germline (reference sequence). Trimming removed 4 bases from V and 4 bases from J; junction bases left unmatched: 3. The CDR3 protein is CSAKGTGGNQPQHF. CDR3 DNA sequence: TGCAGTGCTAAGGGGACAGGGGGGAATCAGCCCCAGCATTTT.

Ten or more counts support this clonotype. CDR3 amino acids: CASSGGHDYGYTF. CDR3 coding DNA: TGTGCCAGCAGCGGGGGACACGATTATGGCTACACCTTC. The chain has TRBV5-6 and TRBJ1-2; possible D gene TRBD1, 6 bases. V was clipped by 4 bases and J by 5 bases, with 12 bases between them. The CDR3 contains 13 residues. Germline CDR1 reads SGHDT; CDR2 reads YYEEEE.

Note on this clonotype: A much more abundant neighbour one base away suggests this may be a read error. The rearrangement joins TRBV28 to TRBJ1-5; 7 bases line up with TRBD1. Germline V gene lookup returns CDR1 MDHEN and CDR2 SYDVKM. This CDR3 is built from 15 residues. CDR3 region: CASSLGRGRDQPRHF. For the CDR3, the DNA is TGTGCCAGCAGTTTGGGGAGGGGGCGGGATCAGCCCCGGCATTTT.

The J gene is TRBJ2-5, the V gene TRBV7-9; no reliable D call. The V gene lost 1 base and the J gene lost 7 bases, with 16 bases spanning the gap. CDR3 length: 15 residues. In germline, CDR1 is SEHNR, CDR2 FQNEAQ (reference sequence). The CDR3 sequence: CASSLGDTSGWTQYF. As DNA, the CDR3 is TGTGCCAGCAGCTTAGGGGATACATCCGGGTGGACCCAGTACTTC.

The chain has TRBV18 and TRBJ1-1; D not resolved. V was pared by 3 bases and J by 0 bases, with 11 bases between. In germline, CDR1 is KGHSH, CDR2 LQKENI. CDR3 length equals 15 residues. The CDR3 spells CASSPPRGMNTEAFF. The CDR3 region has the DNA TGTGCCAGCTCACCCCCCCGAGGGATGAACACTGAAGCTTTCTTT.

This clonotype was recorded many times. This chain joins TRBV18 and TRBJ1-1; D remains unclear. Trimming stripped 4 bases from V and 1 base from J, with 7 bases between. The CDR3 length is 13 residues. Germline lookup yields CDR1 KGHSH and CDR2 LQKENI. The CDR3 DNA sequence: TGTGCCAGCTCACAAGACCGGAACACTGAAGCTTTCTTT. The encoded protein is CASSQDRNTEAFF.